Listed here are 11 T cell receptor beta chains from one sample, sequenced in a study of OX40 agonist ivuxolimab in advanced cancers. The method behind the library was the immunoSEQ multiplex PCR assay. TCRdb's version of the immuneACCESS table is confined to in-frame rearrangements and falls short of the full clone set. An unresolved V gene accounts for under half of the shortfall where checked; the remainder is of unknown origin. This sample gives about 60,000 clones in total; about 85% of them show up just once. In total, the top ten clones hold under 4.5% of the sample. This sample comprised CD4+ or CD8+ T cells sorted from blood, obtained in a trial of the OX40 agonist ivuxolimab. Receptors originate from an adult with an advanced solid tumor such as melanoma, head and neck, liver or kidney cancer.

V gene TRBV6-1 combines with J gene TRBJ1-1, with D possibly being TRBD1 (6 bases). The CDR3 totals 14 residues. Trimming removed 5 bases from V and 0 bases from J, with 10 bases in between. CDR1 is MNHNS, CDR2 SASEGT, per germline. The CDR3 loop is CASSWTEVNTEAFF. The CDR3 DNA sequence: TGTGCCAGCAGTTGGACAGAAGTGAACACTGAAGCTTTCTTT.

J is TRBJ2-3 and V is TRBV6-6; the D gene could be TRBD1 or TRBD2 (5 bases each). The CDR3 has 15 amino acids. Trimming pared 6 bases from V and 4 bases from J, leaving 17 bases between. Germline lookup yields CDR1 MNHNY and CDR2 SVGAGI (reference sequence). The CDR3 nucleotides are TGTGCCAGCAGCCACCGGGACCTCCAACCAGATACGCAGTATTTT. It encodes CASSHRDLQPDTQYF.

Regarding this clone: A junction boundary mismatches the germline segment, possibly from a read error. At the DNA level, this CDR3 is encoded by other sequences in the same sample as well. This sequence joins TRBV7-2 and TRBJ2-5, with D uncertain. The V gene's germline CDR1 is SGHTA and CDR2 FQGNSA. This CDR3 comprises 12 residues. The CDR3 loop is CASSFSRETQYF. DNA for the CDR3: TGCGCCAGCAGCTTCTCCAGAGAGACCCAGTACTTC.

This rearrangement joins TRBV9 to TRBJ2-3; TRBD1 aligns across 12 bases. Looked up from germline, CDR1 is SGDLS and CDR2 is YYNGEE. The CDR3 spans 16 residues. Trimming cost V 0 bases and J 5 bases; bases outside gene matches: 4. CDR3 sequence (DNA): TGTGCCAGCAGCGTAGGGGACAGGGGGCGCTTAGATACGCAGTATTTT. Translating gives CASSVGDRGRLDTQYF. The variable domain in full, with the rest retrieved from reference TRBV9 and TRBJ2-3, is DSGVTQTPKHLITATGQRVTLRCSPRSGDLSVYWYQQSLDQGLQFLIQYYNGEERAKGNILERFSAQQFPDLHSELNLSSLELGDSALYFCASSVGDRGRLDTQYFGPGTRLTVL.

This chain joins TRBV18 and TRBJ2-3; D unclear. Germline V lookup: CDR1 KGHSH, CDR2 LQKENI. The CDR3 extends over 14 amino acids. The germline V and J ends were trimmed by 3 bases and 2 bases, with 9 bases remaining between them. The CDR3, as DNA: TGTGCCAGCTCACCCCTTTCTGACACAGATACGCAGTATTTT. Encoded protein: CASSPLSDTDTQYF.

This clone was counted a few times. The chain couples TRBV28 to TRBJ1-6; tentatively, D is TRBD1 (6 bases). V was clipped by 4 bases and J by 7 bases, with 17 bases between them. The CDR3 is 16 amino acids. Per the germline V gene, CDR1 is MDHEN and CDR2 is SYDVKM. The CDR3 is CASSSPSGHANSPLHF. In nucleotides, the CDR3 is TGTGCCAGCAGTTCTCCCTCGGGACACGCAAATTCACCCCTCCACTTT.

The chain carries TRBV11-3 and TRBJ2-7, with D perhaps TRBD1 (5 bases). Between the trimmed V and J ends, which lost 4 bases and 4 bases, there was a span of 17 bases. The CDR3 loop spans 15 amino acids. From germline, CDR1 is SGHNT and CDR2 YENEEA. The CDR3 nucleotides are TGTGCCAGCAGCTCAACAACTGGGGCAGTATACGAGCAGTACTTC. Translation: CASSSTTGAVYEQYF.

The chain couples TRBV19 to TRBJ2-3; D gene uncertain. V lost 9 bases and J 6 bases, leaving 13 bases between the germline ends. The CDR3 covers 12 residues. Germline CDR1 LNHDA, CDR2 SQIVND (reference sequence). The CDR3 loop is CASRQSGDTQYF. DNA for the CDR3: TGTGCCAGCCGCCAGTCCGGGGATACGCAGTATTTT.

DNA for the CDR3: TGTGCCAGCAGTGATCGGGGGGCCTCCATGGAGACCCAGTACTTC. Translated: CASSDRGASMETQYF. The J gene is TRBJ2-5, the V gene TRBV6-1, with D possibly TRBD2 on 7 matching bases. CDR1 and CDR2 (germline): MNHNS, SASEGT. Trimming took off 3 bases at V and 5 bases at J, with 16 bases between the two ends. The CDR3 contains 15 residues.

The rearrangement links TRBV6-1 to TRBJ1-6, with no clear D. Germline CDR1 reads MNHNS; CDR2 reads SASEGT. Trimming pared 1 base from V and 10 bases from J, leaving 14 bases between. The CDR3 sequence is 15 residues long. CDR3 sequence (DNA): TGTGCCAGCAGTGAAGGGACCGACTTTTGGTCACCCCTCCACTTT. Its translation is CASSEGTDFWSPLHF.

V usage is TRBV7-2 and J usage is TRBJ2-3; D remains ambiguous. V gave up 1 base and J gave up 3 bases, with 14 bases separating them. The CDR3 has 16 amino acids. CDR1 is SGHTA, CDR2 FQGNSA, per germline. CDR3 in amino acids: CASSLVPFLGTDTQYF. The CDR3, as DNA: TGTGCCAGCAGCTTAGTCCCTTTCTTAGGGACAGATACGCAGTATTTT.